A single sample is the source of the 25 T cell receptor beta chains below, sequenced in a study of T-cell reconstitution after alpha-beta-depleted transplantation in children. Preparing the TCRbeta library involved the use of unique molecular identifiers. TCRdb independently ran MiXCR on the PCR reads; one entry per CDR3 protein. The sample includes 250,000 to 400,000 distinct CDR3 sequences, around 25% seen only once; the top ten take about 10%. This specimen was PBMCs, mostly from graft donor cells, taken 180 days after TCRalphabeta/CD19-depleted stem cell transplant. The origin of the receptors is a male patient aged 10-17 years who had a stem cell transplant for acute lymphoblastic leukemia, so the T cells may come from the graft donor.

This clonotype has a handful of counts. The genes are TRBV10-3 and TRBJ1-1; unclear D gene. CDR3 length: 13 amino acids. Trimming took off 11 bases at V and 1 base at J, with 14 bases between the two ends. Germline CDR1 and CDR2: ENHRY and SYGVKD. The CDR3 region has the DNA TGTGCCGCCCGCCTAGGTGGGAACACTGAAGCTTTCTTT. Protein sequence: CAARLGGNTEAFF.

CDR3 nucleotide sequence: TGCAGTGCTAGGGGGTCAACAGGGGGACGGTCACCCCTCCACTTT. It is translated as CSARGSTGGRSPLHF. This chain links TRBV20-1 with TRBJ1-6, with 8 bases aligning to TRBD1. Losses at the gene ends were 3 bases for V and 10 bases for J; bases not matched to a gene: 11. Germline-derived CDR1 and CDR2 are DFQATT and SNEGSKA (reference sequence). This CDR3 is built from 15 residues.

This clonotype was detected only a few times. As DNA, the CDR3 is TGTGCCGTCCAGGGGAGCCCTAATCTCTATGGCTACACCTTC. This sequence encodes CAVQGSPNLYGYTF. The chain recombines TRBV6-1 with TRBJ1-2; maybe TRBD1 (6 bases). The CDR3 contains 14 residues. Looked up from germline, CDR1 is MNHNS and CDR2 is SASEGT. V gave up 11 bases and J gave up 4 bases, with 20 bases separating them.

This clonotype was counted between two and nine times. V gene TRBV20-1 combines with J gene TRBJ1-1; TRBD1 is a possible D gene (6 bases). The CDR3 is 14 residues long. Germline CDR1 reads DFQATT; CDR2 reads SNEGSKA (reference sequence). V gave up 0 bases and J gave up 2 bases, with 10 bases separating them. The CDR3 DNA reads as TGCAGTGCTAGAGACCCGACAGGTAACACTGAAGCTTTCTTT. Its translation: CSARDPTGNTEAFF.

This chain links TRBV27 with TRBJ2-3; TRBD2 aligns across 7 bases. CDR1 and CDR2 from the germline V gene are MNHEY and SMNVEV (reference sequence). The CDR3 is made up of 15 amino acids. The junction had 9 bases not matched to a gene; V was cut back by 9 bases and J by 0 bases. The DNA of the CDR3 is TGTGCCAGGGGAGGGCTCCTACCTAGCACAGATACGCAGTATTTT. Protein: CARGGLLPSTDTQYF.

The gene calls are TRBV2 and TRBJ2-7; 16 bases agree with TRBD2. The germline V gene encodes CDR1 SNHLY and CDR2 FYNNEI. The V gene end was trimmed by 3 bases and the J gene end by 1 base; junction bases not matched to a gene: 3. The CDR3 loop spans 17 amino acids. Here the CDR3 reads CASSDGTSGRDSYEQYF. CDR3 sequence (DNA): TGTGCCAGCAGTGACGGGACTAGCGGGAGGGATTCCTACGAGCAGTACTTC.

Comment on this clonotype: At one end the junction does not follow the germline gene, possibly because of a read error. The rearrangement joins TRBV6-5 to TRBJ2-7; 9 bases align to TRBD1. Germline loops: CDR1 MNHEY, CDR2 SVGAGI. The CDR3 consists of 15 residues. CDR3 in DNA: TGTGCCAGCAGCTACTTCGGACAGGGGTATAACGAGCAGTACTTC. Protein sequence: CASSYFGQGYNEQYF.

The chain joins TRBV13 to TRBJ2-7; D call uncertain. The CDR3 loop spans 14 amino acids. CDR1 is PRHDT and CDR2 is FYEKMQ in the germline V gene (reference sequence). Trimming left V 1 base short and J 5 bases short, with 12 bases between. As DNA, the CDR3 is TGTGCCAGCAGCTTAGTTGGTAGTTTTCACGAGCAGTACTTC. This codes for CASSLVGSFHEQYF.

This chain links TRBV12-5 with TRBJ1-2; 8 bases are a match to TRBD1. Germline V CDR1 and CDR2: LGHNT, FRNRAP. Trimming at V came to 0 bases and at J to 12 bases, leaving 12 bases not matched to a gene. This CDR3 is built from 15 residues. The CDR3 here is CASGLVRPGQDIHTF. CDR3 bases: TGTGCTAGTGGTTTGGTGAGACCGGGACAGGATATCCACACCTTC.

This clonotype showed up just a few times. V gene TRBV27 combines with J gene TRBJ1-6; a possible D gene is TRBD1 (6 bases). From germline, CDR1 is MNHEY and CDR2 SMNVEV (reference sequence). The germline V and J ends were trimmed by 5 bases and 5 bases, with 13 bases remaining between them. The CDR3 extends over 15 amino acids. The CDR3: CASSIQGLNNSPLHF. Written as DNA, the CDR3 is TGTGCCAGCAGTATACAGGGATTAAATAATTCACCCCTCCACTTT.

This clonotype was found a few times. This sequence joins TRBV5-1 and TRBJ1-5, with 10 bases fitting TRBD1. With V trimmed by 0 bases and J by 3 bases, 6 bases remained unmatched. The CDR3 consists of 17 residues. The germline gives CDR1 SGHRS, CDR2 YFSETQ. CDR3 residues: CASSLGGTGVLNQPQHF. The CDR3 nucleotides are TGCGCCAGCAGCTTGGGAGGGACAGGGGTTCTCAATCAGCCCCAGCATTTT.

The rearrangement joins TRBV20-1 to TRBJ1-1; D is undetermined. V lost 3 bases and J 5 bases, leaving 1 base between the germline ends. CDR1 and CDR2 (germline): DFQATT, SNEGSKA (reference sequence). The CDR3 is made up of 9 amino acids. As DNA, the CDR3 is TGCAGTGCTAGGACTGAAGCTTTCTTT. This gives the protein CSARTEAFF.

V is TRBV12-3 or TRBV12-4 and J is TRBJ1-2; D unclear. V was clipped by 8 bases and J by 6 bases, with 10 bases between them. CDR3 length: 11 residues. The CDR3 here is CASGPQNGYTF. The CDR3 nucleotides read TGTGCCAGCGGACCGCAAAATGGCTACACCTTC.

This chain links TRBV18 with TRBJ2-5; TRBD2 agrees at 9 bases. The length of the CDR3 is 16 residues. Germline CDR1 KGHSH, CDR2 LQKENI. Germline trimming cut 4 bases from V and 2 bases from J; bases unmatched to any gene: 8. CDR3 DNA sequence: TGTGCCAGCTCACACGGGACTAGCAGCCAGCAAGAGACCCAGTACTTC. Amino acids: CASSHGTSSQQETQYF.

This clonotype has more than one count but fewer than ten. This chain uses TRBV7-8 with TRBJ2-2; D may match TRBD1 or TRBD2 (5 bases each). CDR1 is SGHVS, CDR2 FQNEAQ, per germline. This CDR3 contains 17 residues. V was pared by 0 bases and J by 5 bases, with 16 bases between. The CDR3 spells CASSLAGTRGRTGELFF. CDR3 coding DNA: TGTGCCAGCAGCTTAGCAGGGACCCGGGGACGGACCGGGGAGCTGTTTTTT.

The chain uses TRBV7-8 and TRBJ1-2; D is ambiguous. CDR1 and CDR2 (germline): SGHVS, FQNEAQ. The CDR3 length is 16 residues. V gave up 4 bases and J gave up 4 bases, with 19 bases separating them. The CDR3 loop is CASSSRRVAFGYGYTF. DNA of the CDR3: TGTGCCAGCAGCTCCCGTCGGGTAGCCTTCGGCTATGGCTACACCTTC.

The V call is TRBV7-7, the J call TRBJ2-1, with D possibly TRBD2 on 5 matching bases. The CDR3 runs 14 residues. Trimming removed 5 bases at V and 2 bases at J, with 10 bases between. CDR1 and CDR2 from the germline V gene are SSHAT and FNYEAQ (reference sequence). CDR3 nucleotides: TGTGCCAGCAGCCTCGGGGTTCCCTACAATGAGCAGTTCTTC. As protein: CASSLGVPYNEQFF. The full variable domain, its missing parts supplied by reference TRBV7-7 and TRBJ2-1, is GAGVSQSPRYKVTKRGQDVTLRCDPISSHATLYWYQQALGQGPEFLTYFNYEAQPDKSGLPSDRFSAERPEGSISTLTIQRTEQRDSAMYRCASSLGVPYNEQFFGPGTRLTVL.

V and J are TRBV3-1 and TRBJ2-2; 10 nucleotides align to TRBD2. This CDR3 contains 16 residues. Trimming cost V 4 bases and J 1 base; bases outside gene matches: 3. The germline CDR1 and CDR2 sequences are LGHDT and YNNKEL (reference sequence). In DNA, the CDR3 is TGTGCCAGCAGCCGCAGGACTAGCGGGAACACCGGGGAGCTGTTTTTT. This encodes CASSRRTSGNTGELFF.

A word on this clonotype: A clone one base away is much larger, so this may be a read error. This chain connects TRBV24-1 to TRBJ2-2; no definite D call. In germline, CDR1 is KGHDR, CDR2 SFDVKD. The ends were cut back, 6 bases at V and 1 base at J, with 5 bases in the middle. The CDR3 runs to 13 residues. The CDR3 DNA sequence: TGTGCCACCAGTTACGGGAACACCGGGGAGCTGTTTTTT. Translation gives CATSYGNTGELFF.

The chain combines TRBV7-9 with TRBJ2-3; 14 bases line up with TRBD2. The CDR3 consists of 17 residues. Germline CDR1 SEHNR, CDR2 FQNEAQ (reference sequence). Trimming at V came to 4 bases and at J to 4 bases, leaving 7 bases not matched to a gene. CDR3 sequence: CASSSNRLAGGPDTQYF. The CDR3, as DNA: TGTGCCAGCAGCTCGAACCGACTAGCGGGAGGGCCAGATACGCAGTATTTT.

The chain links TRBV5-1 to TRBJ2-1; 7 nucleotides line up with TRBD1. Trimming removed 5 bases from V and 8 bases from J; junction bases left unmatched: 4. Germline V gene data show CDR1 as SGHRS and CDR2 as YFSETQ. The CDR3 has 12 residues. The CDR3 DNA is TGCGCCAGCAGACCCGACAGGGATGAGCAGTTCTTC. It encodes CASRPDRDEQFF.

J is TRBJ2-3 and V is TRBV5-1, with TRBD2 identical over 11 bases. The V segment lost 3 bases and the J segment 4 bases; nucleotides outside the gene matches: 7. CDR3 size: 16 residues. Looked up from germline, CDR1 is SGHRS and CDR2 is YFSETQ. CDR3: CASSWRTSGSADTQYF. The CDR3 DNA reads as TGCGCCAGCAGCTGGCGGACTAGCGGGTCTGCAGATACGCAGTATTTT. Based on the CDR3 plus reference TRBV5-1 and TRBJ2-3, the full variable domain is KAGVTQTPRYLIKTRGQQVTLSCSPISGHRSVSWYQQTPGQGLQFLFEYFSETQRNKGNFPGRFSGRQFSNSRSEMNVSTLELGDSALYLCASSWRTSGSADTQYFGPGTRLTVL.

The CDR3: CASSLARGLSIQETQYF. The CDR3 coding sequence is TGTGCCAGCAGCTTAGCCCGGGGACTGAGTATTCAAGAGACCCAGTACTTC. This sequence joins TRBV11-2 and TRBJ2-5; D is perhaps TRBD2 (6 bases). Germline-derived CDR1 and CDR2 are SGHAT and FQNNGV. The CDR3 is 17 amino acids. Trimming pared 1 base from V and 2 bases from J, leaving 17 bases between.

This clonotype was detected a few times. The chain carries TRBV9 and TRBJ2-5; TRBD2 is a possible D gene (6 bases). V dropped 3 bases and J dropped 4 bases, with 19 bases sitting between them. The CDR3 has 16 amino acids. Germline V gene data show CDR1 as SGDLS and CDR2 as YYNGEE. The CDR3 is CASSAQTLARGETQYF. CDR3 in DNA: TGTGCCAGCAGCGCCCAAACGCTAGCGAGAGGAGAGACCCAGTACTTC.

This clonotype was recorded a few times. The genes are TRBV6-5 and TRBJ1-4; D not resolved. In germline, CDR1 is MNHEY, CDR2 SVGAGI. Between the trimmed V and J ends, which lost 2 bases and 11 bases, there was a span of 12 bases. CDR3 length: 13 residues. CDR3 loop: CASSYEPRRKLFF. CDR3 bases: TGTGCCAGCAGTTACGAGCCCAGGAGGAAACTGTTTTTT.